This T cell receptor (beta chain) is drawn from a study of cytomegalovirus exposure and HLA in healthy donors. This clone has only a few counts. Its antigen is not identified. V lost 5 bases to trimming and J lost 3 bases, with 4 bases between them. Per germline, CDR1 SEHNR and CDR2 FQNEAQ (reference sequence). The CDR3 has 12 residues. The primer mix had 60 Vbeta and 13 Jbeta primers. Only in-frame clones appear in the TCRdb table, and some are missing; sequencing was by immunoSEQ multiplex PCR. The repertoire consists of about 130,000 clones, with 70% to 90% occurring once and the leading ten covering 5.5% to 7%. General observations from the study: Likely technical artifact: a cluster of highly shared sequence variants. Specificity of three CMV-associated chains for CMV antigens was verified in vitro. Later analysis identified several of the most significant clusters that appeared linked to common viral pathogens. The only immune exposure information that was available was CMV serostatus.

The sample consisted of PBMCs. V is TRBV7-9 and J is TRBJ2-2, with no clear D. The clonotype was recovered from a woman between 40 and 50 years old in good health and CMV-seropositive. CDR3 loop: CASSTDTGELFF. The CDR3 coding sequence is TGTGCCAGCAGCACAGACACCGGGGAGCTGTTTTTT.